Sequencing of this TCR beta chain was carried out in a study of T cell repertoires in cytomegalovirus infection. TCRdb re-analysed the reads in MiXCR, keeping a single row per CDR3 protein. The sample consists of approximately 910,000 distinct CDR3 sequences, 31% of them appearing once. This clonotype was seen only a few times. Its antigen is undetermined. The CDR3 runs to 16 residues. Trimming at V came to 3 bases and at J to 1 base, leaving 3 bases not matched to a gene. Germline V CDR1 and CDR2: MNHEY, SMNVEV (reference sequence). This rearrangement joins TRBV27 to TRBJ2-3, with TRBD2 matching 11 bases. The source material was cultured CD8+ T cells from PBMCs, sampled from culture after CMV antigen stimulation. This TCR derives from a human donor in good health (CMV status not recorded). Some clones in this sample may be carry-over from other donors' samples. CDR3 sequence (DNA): TGTGCCAGCAGTTTCTTACTAGCGGGGGGCACAGATACGCAGTATTTT. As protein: CASSFLLAGGTDTQYF.